The present T cell receptor (beta chain) was sequenced within a study of T cell repertoires in cytomegalovirus infection. TCRdb re-called the reads with MiXCR, one entry per CDR3 protein. The sample shows hundreds of thousands of distinct CDR3 sequences, roughly 30% of them seen only once. This clonotype was observed many times. The sequence was obtained from a human donor in good health (CMV status not recorded). Some clones in this sample may be carry-over from other donors' samples. The sample was PBMCs.

The DNA of the CDR3 is TGTGCCAGCAGCTTAGAGGGACAGATCCACATGAACACTGAAGCTTTCTTT. Protein product: CASSLEGQIHMNTEAFF. The V gene is TRBV7-2, the J gene TRBJ1-1; 7 bases agree with TRBD1. This CDR3 is 17 amino acids long. V shed 1 base, J shed 0 bases, and the junction held 8 bases outside the gene matches. Germline CDR1 is SGHTA and CDR2 is FQGNSA.